This entry describes one TCR beta chain. This clonotype occurred many times. There is no known antigen for this receptor. Per-nucleotide qualities are absent, and no much larger clonotype sits a single base away. Between the V and J ends, shortened by 4 bases and 8 bases respectively, the junction contains 16 bases. The cysteine opens and the phenylalanine closes a CDR3 of 14 amino acids. The retained sequence is limited to the CDR3, 42 bases, with the frame set at the first base. Taken from the germline V gene, the CDR1 and CDR2 loops are MDHEN and SYDVKM. The TCR beta CDR3 regions were amplified from RNA transcripts. The first round of RT-PCR for the TCR CDR3 was performed with the HTBI primer set and the Qiagen OneStep RT-PCR kit. Libraries were constructed in a second round of multiplex PCR, after which size selection and purification were performed. Paired-end sequencing of the libraries was performed with 100 bp reads on an Illumina HiSeq2000. Per the authors' processing: SOAPnuke was used to process the raw data, removing reads that contained adapters or uncalled bases, had a mean Phred below 15, or lacked an exact match to the constant primer or identifier. COPE v1.2.5 was used to merge high-quality paired reads, and clonotypes were defined as unique nucleotide sequences. MiTCR v1.1 was used to align the clonotypes against IMGT TRBV, TRBD and TRBJ reference segments. Analysis was restricted to V-J combinations with a frequency above 0.0001, which covered roughly 99% of repertoires. A TCS score was defined as the ratio of F50 (clonal expansion) to E x V (chaos), with BLOSUM62-based TCRdist applied between CDR3 peptides within each V-J. Welch's t-statistics and random forest reduced fewer than 550 V-J features to roughly 13, which were used in a naive Bayes classifier (R e1071). The public sequencing data were trimmed at Q25 with fastp and processed into clonotypes with MiXCR by TCRdb, which kept only in-frame beta chains. Every CDR3 protein is listed once, alongside the most common genes and DNA of its rows. TCRdb, rather than the study authors, made the V and J calls. The sample includes hundreds of thousands of distinct CDR3 sequences, with roughly 19% observed a single time. Roughly 39% of the sample rests with the top ten.

In the ophthalmopathy patients, disease was moderately to severely active, with a Clinical Activity Score of 3 or more, a NOSPECS grade of 4 or more, and a duration of less than 3 months. Any patient with an uncontrolled infection, another autoimmune disease, pregnancy or lactation was excluded. Clinical symptoms, serum thyroxine and TRAb, thyroid ultrasound, and orbital computed tomography formed the basis for the diagnoses. Ficoll-Paque density gradient centrifugation was used to isolate PBMCs from about 10 ml of fresh peripheral blood. Total RNA was extracted with Trizol reagent, and quality was checked on an Agilent 2100 Bioanalyzer. This sample is drawn from a study of T cells in Graves' hyperthyroidism and ophthalmopathy (dated by TCRdb to the late 2010s). General notes on the study: Peripheral blood samples were taken at the time of initial diagnosis, prior to any treatment. A discovery cohort of about a hundred patients, 43 with Graves' ophthalmopathy and about 58 with stable Graves' hyperthyroidism, was used to find distinguishing TCR V-J signatures. Prospective prediction of ophthalmopathy was tested in an independent validation cohort consisting of 18 hyperthyroidism patients and approximately 16 patients who later progressed to ophthalmopathy. The approximately 100 discovery patients were divided at random into training and test sets in a 7:3 ratio. The study also compared thyroid tissue and blood T-cell repertoires from five or six Graves' hyperthyroidism patients. After sampling, hyperthyroidism patients received methimazole starting at 30 mg daily, and ophthalmopathy patients received high-dose intravenous methylprednisolone. The paper describes TCR Vbeta CDR3 sequencing of fewer than 150 peripheral blood samples, made up of about 41 ophthalmopathy patients, 70 to 75 hyperthyroidism patients and roughly 17 progressor patients. Summary of the overall study and its limitations: In validation, the model predicted progression to ophthalmopathy with roughly 66% sensitivity and 72% to 75% specificity, a median of 6.5 months before onset. Blood samples also contained most of the expanded thyroid clonotypes (frequency above 0.001), which suggests that blood repertoires may reflect thyroid immune responses. In cross-validation, a model built on a 13 V-J signature told ophthalmopathy apart from stable hyperthyroidism with approximately 90% sensitivity and about 81% specificity, and in testing the same model reached 80%/75%. No statistical method was used to set the sample size in advance, and investigators knew the group allocation.

The sequence joins TRBV28 to TRBJ2-3; the D gene is possibly TRBD1 or TRBD2, each agreeing over 5 bases. This receptor was identified in a man in his forties or fifties with Graves' ophthalmopathy. Sample: blood. The DNA sequence is as follows: TGTGCCAGCAGTTCAAGGGGAGCACTTGGTACGCAGTATTTT. Protein translation: CASSSRGALGTQYF.